This T cell receptor (beta chain) was observed in a study of vaccination and CD4 T cells after COVID-19. Scientists ran DNA taken from cultured CD4+ T cells through the Oncomine TCR Beta short-read assay for sequencing. Investigators obtained genomic DNA by extraction from cultured CD4+ T cells. TCRdb re-called the PCR reads through MiXCR, storing one row per CDR3 protein. This sample has 24,000 or so distinct CDR3 sequences, with about 54% found just once. The ends were cut back, 5 bases at V and 3 bases at J, with 14 bases in the middle. This CDR3 spans 15 amino acids. Germline CDR1 and CDR2: MDHEN and SYDVKM. Treatment specified: approximately 9-day PBMC culture with coronavirus spike peptide pools or control peptides (ViraFEST assay). With respect to this clonotype: Its antigen is undetermined.

Sequencing was performed on CD4+ T cells from blood, cultured in vitro. This TCR was recovered from a human donor who had recovered from COVID-19. The chain employs TRBV28 and TRBJ1-5; D gene uncertain. CDR3 region: CASSELGRVNQPQHF. CDR3 coding DNA: TGTGCCAGCAGTGAACTTGGGCGCGTCAATCAGCCCCAGCATTTT. Combining the CDR3 with reference TRBV28 and TRBJ1-5 gives the whole variable domain DVKVTQSSRYLVKRTGEKVFLECVQDMDHENMFWYRQDPGLGLRLIYFSYDVKMKEKGDIPEGYSVSREKKERFSLILESASTNQTSMYLCASSELGRVNQPQHFGDGTRLSIL.